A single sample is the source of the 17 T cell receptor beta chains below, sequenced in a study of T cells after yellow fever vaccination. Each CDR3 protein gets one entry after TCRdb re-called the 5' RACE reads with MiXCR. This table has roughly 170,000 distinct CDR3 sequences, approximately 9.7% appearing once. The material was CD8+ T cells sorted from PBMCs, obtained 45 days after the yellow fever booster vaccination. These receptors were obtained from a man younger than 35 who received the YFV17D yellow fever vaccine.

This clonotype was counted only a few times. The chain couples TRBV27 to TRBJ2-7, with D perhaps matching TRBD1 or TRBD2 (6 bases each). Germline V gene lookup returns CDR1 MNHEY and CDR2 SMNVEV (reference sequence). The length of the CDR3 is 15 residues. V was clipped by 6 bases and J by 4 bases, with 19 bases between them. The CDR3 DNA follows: TGTGCCAGCAGGATCGGCAGGGGCGCGGGATACGAGCAGTACTTC. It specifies CASRIGRGAGYEQYF.

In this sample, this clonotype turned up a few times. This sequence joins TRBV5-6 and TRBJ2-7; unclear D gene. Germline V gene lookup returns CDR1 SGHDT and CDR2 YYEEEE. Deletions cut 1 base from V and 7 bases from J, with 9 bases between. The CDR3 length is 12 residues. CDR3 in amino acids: CASSLLEGEQYF. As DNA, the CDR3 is TGTGCCAGCAGCTTGTTGGAAGGGGAGCAGTACTTC.

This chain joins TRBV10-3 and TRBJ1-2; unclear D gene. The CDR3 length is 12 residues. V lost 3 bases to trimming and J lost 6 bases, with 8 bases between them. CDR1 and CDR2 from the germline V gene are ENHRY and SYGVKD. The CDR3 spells CAISEGIDGYTF. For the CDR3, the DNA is TGTGCCATCAGTGAAGGGATCGATGGCTACACCTTC.

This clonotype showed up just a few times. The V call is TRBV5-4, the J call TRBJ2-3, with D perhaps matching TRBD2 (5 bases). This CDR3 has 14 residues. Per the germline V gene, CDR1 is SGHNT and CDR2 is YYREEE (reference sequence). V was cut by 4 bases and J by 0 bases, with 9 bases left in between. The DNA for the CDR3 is TGTGCCAGCAGCCCGGGGATCAGCACAGATACGCAGTATTTT. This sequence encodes CASSPGISTDTQYF. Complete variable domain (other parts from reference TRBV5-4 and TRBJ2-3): ETGVTQSPTHLIKTRGQQVTLRCSSQSGHNTVSWYQQALGQGPQFIFQYYREEENGRGNFPPRFSGLQFPNYSSELNVNALELDDSALYLCASSPGISTDTQYFGPGTRLTVL.

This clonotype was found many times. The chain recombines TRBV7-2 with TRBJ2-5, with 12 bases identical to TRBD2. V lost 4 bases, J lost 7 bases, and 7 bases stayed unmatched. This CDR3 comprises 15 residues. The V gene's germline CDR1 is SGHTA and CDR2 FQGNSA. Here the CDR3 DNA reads TGTGCCAGCAGCTCTAGCGGGGGGGCCAAACGGACCCAGTACTTC. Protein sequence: CASSSSGGAKRTQYF.

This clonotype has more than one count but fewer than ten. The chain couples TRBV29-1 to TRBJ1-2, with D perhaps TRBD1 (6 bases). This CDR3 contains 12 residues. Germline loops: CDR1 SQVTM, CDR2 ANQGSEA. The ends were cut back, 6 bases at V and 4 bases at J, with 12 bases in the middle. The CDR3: CSVAGEFYGYTF. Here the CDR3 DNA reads TGCAGCGTCGCAGGGGAATTCTATGGCTACACCTTC.

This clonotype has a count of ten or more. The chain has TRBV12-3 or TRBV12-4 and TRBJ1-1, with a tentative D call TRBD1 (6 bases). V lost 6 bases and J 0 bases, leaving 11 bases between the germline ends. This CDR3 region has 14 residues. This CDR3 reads CASRGGGMNTEAFF. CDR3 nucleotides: TGTGCCAGCAGAGGGGGAGGCATGAACACTGAAGCTTTCTTT.

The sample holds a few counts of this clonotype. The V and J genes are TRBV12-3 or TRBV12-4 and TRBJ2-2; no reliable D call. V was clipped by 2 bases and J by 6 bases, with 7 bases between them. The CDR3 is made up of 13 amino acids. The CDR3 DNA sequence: TGTGCCAGCAGTTTATCTTCTGCCGGGGAGCTGTTTTTT. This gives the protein CASSLSSAGELFF.

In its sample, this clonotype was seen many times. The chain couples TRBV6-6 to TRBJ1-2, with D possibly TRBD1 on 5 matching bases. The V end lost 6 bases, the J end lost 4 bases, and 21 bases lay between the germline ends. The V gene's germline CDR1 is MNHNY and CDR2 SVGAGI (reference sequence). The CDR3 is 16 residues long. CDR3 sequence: CASRAIDLSTVYGYTF. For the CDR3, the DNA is TGTGCCAGCAGGGCGATTGATCTCTCGACAGTCTATGGCTACACCTTC.

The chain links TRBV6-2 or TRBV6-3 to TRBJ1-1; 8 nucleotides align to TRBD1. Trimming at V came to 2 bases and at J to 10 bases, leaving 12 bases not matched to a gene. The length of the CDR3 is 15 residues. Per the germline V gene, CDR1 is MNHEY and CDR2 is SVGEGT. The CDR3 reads CASSYTTRGQAGAFF. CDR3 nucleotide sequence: TGTGCCAGCAGTTACACAACACGGGGACAGGCCGGAGCTTTCTTT.

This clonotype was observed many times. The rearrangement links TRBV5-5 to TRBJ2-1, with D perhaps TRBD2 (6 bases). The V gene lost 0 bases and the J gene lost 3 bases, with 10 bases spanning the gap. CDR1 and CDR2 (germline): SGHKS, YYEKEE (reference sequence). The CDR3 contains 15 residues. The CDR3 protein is CASSLVAGYYNEQFF. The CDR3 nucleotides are TGTGCCAGCAGCTTGGTTGCGGGGTACTACAATGAGCAGTTCTTC.

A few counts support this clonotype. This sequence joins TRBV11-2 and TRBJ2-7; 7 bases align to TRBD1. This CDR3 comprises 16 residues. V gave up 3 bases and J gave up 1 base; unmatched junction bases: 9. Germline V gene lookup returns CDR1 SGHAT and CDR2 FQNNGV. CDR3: CASSFSSGTASYEQYF. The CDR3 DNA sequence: TGTGCCAGCAGCTTCTCCTCCGGGACAGCTTCCTACGAGCAGTACTTC.

CDR3 bases: TGTGCCAGCAGTTGGGACAGGGATGGACTTGGAGCTTTCTTT. It is translated as CASSWDRDGLGAFF. V gene TRBV28 combines with J gene TRBJ1-1, with 9 bases identical to TRBD1. V lost 4 bases, J lost 10 bases, and 10 bases stayed unmatched. The CDR3 runs 14 residues. Germline CDR1 and CDR2: MDHEN and SYDVKM.

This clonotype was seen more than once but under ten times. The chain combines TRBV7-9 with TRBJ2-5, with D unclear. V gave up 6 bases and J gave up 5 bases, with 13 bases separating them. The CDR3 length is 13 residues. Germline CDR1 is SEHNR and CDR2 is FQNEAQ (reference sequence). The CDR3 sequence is CASSHKDGETQYF. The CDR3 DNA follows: TGTGCCAGCAGTCACAAAGACGGGGAGACCCAGTACTTC.

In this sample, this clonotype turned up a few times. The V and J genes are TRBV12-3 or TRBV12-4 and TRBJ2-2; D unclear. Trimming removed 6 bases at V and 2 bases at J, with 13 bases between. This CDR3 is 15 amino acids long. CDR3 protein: CASRPPRGNTGELFF. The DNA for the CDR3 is TGTGCCAGCAGACCACCCAGAGGTAACACCGGGGAGCTGTTTTTT.

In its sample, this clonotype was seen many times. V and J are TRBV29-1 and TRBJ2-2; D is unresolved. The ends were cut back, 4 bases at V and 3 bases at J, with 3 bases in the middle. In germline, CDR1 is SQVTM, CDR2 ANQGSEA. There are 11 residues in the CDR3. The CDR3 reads CSVADTGELFF. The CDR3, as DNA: TGCAGCGTTGCAGACACCGGGGAGCTGTTTTTT.

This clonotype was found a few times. In DNA, the CDR3 is TGTGCCAGCAGTAGGTTGAGAGGCAGGGAAAGTGGAGAGACCCAGTACTTC. Translating it yields CASSRLRGRESGETQYF. The V call is TRBV28, the J call TRBJ2-5; possible D gene TRBD1, 5 bases. Germline CDR1 is MDHEN and CDR2 is SYDVKM. V was trimmed by 5 bases and J by 4 bases, leaving 23 bases between them. This CDR3 has 17 amino acids.